The clone carrying this T cell receptor (beta chain) was found a few times. Antigen specificity is unknown. The sample belongs to a study of T-cell memory formation after mild COVID-19. Study conclusions and caveats: Later expanders leaned toward CD4+, whereas clones contracting from day 15 to 85 were balanced CD4/CD8. Nothing confirmed that second-wave clones peaking on day 37 were specific for SARS-CoV-2.

Barcoded TCR alpha and TCR beta cDNA libraries with UMIs came from 5'RACE using constant-segment primers. TCRdb re-analysed the 5' RACE reads in MiXCR, keeping a single row per CDR3 protein. The sample yields hundreds of thousands of distinct CDR3 sequences, approximately 21% seen once. This clonotype originated in an adult woman who had mild COVID-19 (a few samples of this study predate the infection). Cell type and time point are not known. Material for sequencing was PBMCs or a T cell subset sorted from them (not recorded which).

The CDR3, as DNA: TGTGCCACCAGCAGAGATATAGGGGTGGACACTGAAGCTTTCTTT. It translates to CATSRDIGVDTEAFF. The chain uses TRBV15 and TRBJ1-1; the D gene is possibly TRBD1 (5 bases). Germline loops: CDR1 LNHNV, CDR2 YYDKDF (reference sequence). CDR3 size: 15 residues. V was trimmed by 0 bases and J by 3 bases, leaving 11 bases between them. Complete variable domain (other parts from reference TRBV15 and TRBJ1-1): DAMVIQNPRYQVTQFGKPVTLSCSQTLNHNVMYWYQQKSSQAPKLLFHYYDKDFNNEADTPDNFQSRRPNTSFCFLDIRSPGLGDTAMYLCATSRDIGVDTEAFFGQGTRLTVV.